The clone carrying this T cell receptor beta chain has only a few counts. Antigen specificity is unknown. Template material for amplifying TCR beta CDR3 regions consisted of RNA transcripts. Using the HTBI primer set, a first-round RT-PCR was run on the TCR CDR3. Using its own MiXCR run on the multiplex PCR reads, TCRdb lists one record per CDR3 protein. The sample consists of hundreds of thousands of distinct CDR3 sequences, around 21% of them appearing once. This sample is drawn from a study of T cells in Graves' hyperthyroidism and ophthalmopathy. Turning to the study itself: The initial diagnosis was the point when peripheral blood was collected, ahead of any treatment. Regarding the study as a whole: In the analysis, a 13 V-J model separated ophthalmopathy from stable hyperthyroidism.

CDR1 is DFQATT and CDR2 is SNEGSKA in the germline V gene (reference sequence). The length of the CDR3 is 16 residues. V gave up 0 bases and J gave up 2 bases; unmatched junction bases: 9. Material: blood. This clonotype was sampled from a man between 25 and 39 years old with Graves' ophthalmopathy. The V call is TRBV20-1, the J call TRBJ2-7; TRBD1 matches at 8 bases. CDR3 in amino acids: CSARDLYRGSTYEQYF. In DNA, the CDR3 is TGCAGTGCTAGAGATCTCTACAGGGGGTCCACCTACGAGCAGTACTTC.